This T cell receptor beta chain was documented in a study of shared clonotypes between healthy human individuals. Broader study findings: Sequencing of the sorted subsets was shown by rarefaction to be incomplete despite large depth. Clonotype sharing across four donors was observed for around 5% of naive CD4 clonotypes.

The ends lost 4 bases at V and 5 bases at J; junction bases unmatched: 6. This CDR3 region has 15 residues. In germline, CDR1 is SGHKS, CDR2 YYEKEE (reference sequence). All of the donors resided in Nashville, Tennessee, and each was a Caucasian adult. A remark on this clone: Antigen: not known.

A deep-level run was used for the assay. Some clones are missing from TCRdb's copy, which holds only in-frame ones; the method was immunoSEQ multiplex PCR. The table records about 340,000 clones, 70% to 75% of them present only once. Source material: memory CD4+ T cells sorted from blood. Subset described: CD45RA-negative fraction. J is TRBJ2-5 and V is TRBV5-5, with 12 bases aligning to TRBD1. This receptor was identified in a man aged 25-45 years in good health. DNA of the CDR3: TGTGCCAGCAGCCGGGACAGGGGGCTGGAGGAGACCCAGTACTTC. This translates into CASSRDRGLEETQYF. Complete variable domain (other parts from reference TRBV5-5 and TRBJ2-5): DAGVTQSPTHLIKTRGQQVTLRCSPISGHKSVSWYQQVLGQGPQFIFQYYEKEERGRGNFPDRFSARQFPNYSSELNVNALLLGDSALYLCASSRDRGLEETQYFGPGTRLLVL.